The 26 T cell receptor beta chains below all came from one sample that was sequenced in a study of regulatory T cells in long-lasting Graves disease. Time point meaning: newly diagnosed GD, antithyroid drugs for less than 3 months. PBMC RNA served as the TCR library source. Construction of TCR beta libraries relied on iRepertoire HTBI primers and on Arm-PCR targeting CDR3 regions. Each CDR3 protein gets one entry after TCRdb re-called the multiplex PCR reads with MiXCR. The data hold 300,000 to 400,000 distinct CDR3 sequences, with less than 20% observed a single time. The sequencing used peripheral blood mononuclear cells (PBMCs), collected at new diagnosis, from a patient treated with antithyroid drugs. These receptors all stem from a female donor with Graves disease.

V usage is TRBV9 and J usage is TRBJ2-3; possibly TRBD1 or TRBD2 for D (5 bases each). The V end lost 0 bases, the J end lost 5 bases, and 10 bases lay between the germline ends. This CDR3 region has 14 residues. CDR1 and CDR2 from the germline V gene are SGDLS and YYNGEE. The CDR3 nucleotides are TGTGCCAGCAGCGTAGATGTTGGGGGAGATACGCAGTATTTT. It is translated as CASSVDVGGDTQYF.

The CDR3 spells CASSQRTGNTQYF. CDR3 DNA: TGTGCCAGTAGTCAAAGGACAGGGAATACGCAGTATTTT. V gene TRBV19 combines with J gene TRBJ2-3, with 8 positions matching TRBD1. Germline V gene data show CDR1 as LNHDA and CDR2 as SQIVND (reference sequence). The CDR3 totals 13 residues. V gave up 5 bases and J gave up 7 bases; unmatched junction bases: 5.

This chain joins TRBV28 and TRBJ2-3, with 7 bases aligning to TRBD2. The junction had 2 bases not matched to a gene; V was cut back by 2 bases and J by 6 bases. Germline V CDR1 and CDR2: MDHEN, SYDVKM. The CDR3 extends over 13 amino acids. In DNA, the CDR3 is TGTGCCAGCAGTTTAGCGGGAGCGGATACGCAGTATTTT. This gives the protein CASSLAGADTQYF.

This clonotype was seen at least ten times. The CDR3 DNA reads as TGTGCCACCTCAAGTGGGACTAGAGTGCCCCACGAGCAGTACTTC. Translation: CATSSGTRVPHEQYF. The chain uses TRBV27 and TRBJ2-7, with 8 nucleotides matching TRBD2. V dropped 10 bases and J dropped 5; count of bases not matched to a gene: 16. CDR1 is MNHEY, CDR2 SMNVEV, per germline (reference sequence). There are 15 residues in the CDR3.

This clonotype has just a few counts. This may arise from a read error, as a much more abundant clone is one base away. The CDR3 does not end in the conserved phenylalanine or tryptophan, so this is likely a read error. The CDR3 sequence is CASSPDSLEAGEQFS. CDR3 nucleotide sequence: TGTGCCAGCAGCCCGGACAGCCTAGAGGCCGGTGAGCAGTTCTCC. V usage is TRBV11-2 and J usage is TRBJ2-1, with D possibly being TRBD1 (6 bases). The germline gives CDR1 SGHAT, CDR2 FQNNGV. The germline V and J ends were trimmed by 5 bases and 9 bases, with 20 bases remaining between them. This CDR3 spans 15 amino acids.

This clonotype has a count of ten or more. The rearrangement joins TRBV9 to TRBJ1-1; D possibly corresponds to TRBD1 (5 bases). Trimming removed 2 bases at V and 2 bases at J, with 10 bases between. CDR1 is SGDLS and CDR2 is YYNGEE in the germline V gene. The CDR3 has 14 amino acids. CDR3 amino acids: CASSVGGANTEAFF. The DNA of the CDR3 is TGTGCCAGCAGCGTCGGCGGGGCCAACACTGAAGCTTTCTTT.

In this sample, this clonotype turned up many times. The chain joins TRBV4-1 to TRBJ2-5; D is unresolved. The CDR3 consists of 14 residues. V gave up 4 bases and J gave up 1 base, with 10 bases separating them. The germline gives CDR1 MGHRA, CDR2 YSYEKL. CDR3 sequence: CASSRGSIQETQYF. CDR3 bases: TGCGCCAGCAGCCGTGGCAGCATCCAAGAGACCCAGTACTTC.

This clonotype was detected ten times or more. V usage is TRBV12-3 or TRBV12-4 and J usage is TRBJ2-5, with D possibly matching TRBD2 (6 bases). V shed 5 bases and J shed 7 bases, with 17 bases lying between them. This CDR3 contains 14 residues. In DNA, the CDR3 is TGTGCCAGCAGTCGCCTAGCGAGATTTGGGACCCAGTACTTC. It translates to CASSRLARFGTQYF.

This clonotype was counted at least ten times. V usage is TRBV11-2 and J usage is TRBJ2-7, with 7 bases aligning to TRBD1. The CDR3 contains 18 residues. From germline, CDR1 is SGHAT and CDR2 FQNNGV. J gave up 0 bases and V 4 bases, and 15 bases lay outside the gene matches. This chain's CDR3 is CASSYAQRQGSRSYEQYF. CDR3 coding DNA: TGTGCCAGCAGCTACGCCCAGAGACAGGGATCACGCTCCTACGAGCAGTACTTC.

This clonotype was observed at least ten times. The chain is built from TRBV2 and TRBJ1-1, with D tentatively TRBD1 (6 bases). This CDR3 has 14 amino acids. The V end was cut by 3 bases, the J end by 4 bases, with 12 bases between. The V gene's germline CDR1 is SNHLY and CDR2 FYNNEI. The CDR3 reads CASSEGQGRTEAFF. The DNA for the CDR3 is TGTGCCAGCAGTGAGGGACAAGGACGCACTGAAGCTTTCTTT.

This clonotype was counted at least ten times. The chain carries TRBV7-6 and TRBJ2-3; tentative D call: TRBD2 (6 bases). Germline V gene sequence: CDR1 SGHVS, CDR2 FNYEAQ. The germline V and J ends were trimmed by 2 bases and 5 bases, with 14 bases remaining between them. This CDR3 spans 15 amino acids. DNA for the CDR3: TGTGCCAGCAGCTTACAGGGATTAGCGGAAGATACGCAGTATTTT. The encoded protein is CASSLQGLAEDTQYF.

The CDR3 coding sequence is TGCAGCGTTGAGAAAGGGGGCGCTTCTGAAGCTTTCTTT. It is translated as CSVEKGGASEAFF. The J gene is TRBJ1-1, the V gene TRBV29-1; 7 bases match TRBD1. CDR3 length equals 13 residues. In germline, CDR1 is SQVTM, CDR2 ANQGSEA. The V and J ends lost 3 bases and 6 bases, in that order; junction bases with no gene match: 7.

The table lists this clonotype with a count of one. The chain links TRBV5-6 to TRBJ2-1; D unclear. The CDR3 length is 14 residues. V lost 2 bases and J 6 bases, leaving 12 bases between the germline ends. The germline V gene encodes CDR1 SGHDT and CDR2 YYEEEE. The DNA for the CDR3 is TGTGCCAGCAGCTTTTTGGCGCGTAGCAATGAGCAGTTCTTC. Residues: CASSFLARSNEQFF.

This clonotype was found a few times. The chain employs TRBV20-1 and TRBJ1-3, with D possibly being TRBD1 (6 bases). This CDR3 region has 14 residues. Deletions cut 6 bases from V and 4 bases from J, with 16 bases between. CDR1 and CDR2 (germline): DFQATT, SNEGSKA (reference sequence). CDR3 loop: CSALNQGPGNTIYF. CDR3 sequence (DNA): TGCAGTGCCCTAAACCAGGGGCCGGGAAACACCATATATTTT.

The gene calls are TRBV6-1 and TRBJ2-7, with D possibly matching TRBD1 (6 bases). Germline V CDR1 and CDR2: MNHNS, SASEGT. Trimming removed 4 bases at V and 1 base at J, with 8 bases between. The CDR3 loop spans 13 amino acids. For the CDR3, the DNA is TGTGCCAGCAGTGTGGACAGATCCTACGAGCAGTACTTC. It encodes CASSVDRSYEQYF.

This chain connects TRBV25-1 to TRBJ1-4, with TRBD1 as a possible D gene (6 bases). This CDR3 is 13 amino acids long. V shed 6 bases and J shed 8 bases, with 13 bases lying between them. From germline, CDR1 is MGHDK and CDR2 SYGVNS. The CDR3 DNA is TGTGCCAGCAGGAGGGGGGCAGAAGAAAAACTGTTTTTT. It codes for CASRRGAEEKLFF.

This clonotype has just a few counts. The chain combines TRBV4-2 with TRBJ2-5; weak D call: TRBD2 (5 bases). The V and J ends lost 1 base and 4 bases respectively, with 19 bases between them. The CDR3 spans 17 residues. From germline, CDR1 is LGHNA and CDR2 YNFKEQ. This chain's CDR3 is CASSQVGTSGNLETQYF. Written as DNA, the CDR3 is TGTGCCAGCAGCCAAGTTGGTACCAGCGGCAACCTAGAGACCCAGTACTTC.

This clonotype was seen more than once but under ten times. The genes are TRBV15 and TRBJ2-3; D gene ambiguous. Looked up from germline, CDR1 is LNHNV and CDR2 is YYDKDF (reference sequence). The CDR3 is 13 residues long. Trimming took off 5 bases at V and 3 bases at J, with 9 bases between the two ends. CDR3 sequence (DNA): TGTGCCACCAGCCCCACATCGACAGATACGCAGTATTTT. Translated: CATSPTSTDTQYF.

The chain joins TRBV11-2 to TRBJ2-6, with TRBD2 matching over 11 bases. Germline V gene lookup returns CDR1 SGHAT and CDR2 FQNNGV. Trimming removed 5 bases from V and 1 base from J; junction bases left unmatched: 10. This CDR3 comprises 19 residues. DNA for the CDR3: TGTGCCAGCAGCCACCATAGCGGGAGGGCTCGGTCTGGGGCCAACGTCCTGACTTTC. Its translation: CASSHHSGRARSGANVLTF.

The chain employs TRBV20-1 and TRBJ2-2; D is uncertain. There are 15 residues in the CDR3. V was cut by 0 bases and J by 0 bases, with 8 bases left in between. Germline CDR1 reads DFQATT; CDR2 reads SNEGSKA (reference sequence). The CDR3 spells CSAREDITNTGELFF. For the CDR3, the DNA is TGCAGTGCTAGAGAAGACATAACGAACACCGGGGAGCTGTTTTTT.

V and J are TRBV6-5 and TRBJ1-3; no clear D. This CDR3 comprises 15 residues. Germline V lookup: CDR1 MNHEY, CDR2 SVGAGI. V was pared by 4 bases and J by 3 bases, with 13 bases between. The CDR3 nucleotides read TGTGCCAGCAGTTCGACGATCAATGGTGGAAACACCATATATTTT. Translation gives CASSSTINGGNTIYF.

This clonotype was recorded many times. The J gene is TRBJ2-1, the V gene TRBV7-3; D is unclear. This CDR3 has 15 amino acids. The germline V gene encodes CDR1 SGHTA and CDR2 FQGTGA. V lost 5 bases and J lost 4, with 15 bases in between. The CDR3 bases are TGTGCCAGCAGCCCAGTGGGGTCCGGATACAATGAGCAGTTCTTC. Translating it yields CASSPVGSGYNEQFF.

In this sample, this clonotype turned up many times. This rearrangement joins TRBV6-1 to TRBJ2-7; D remains ambiguous. Germline lookup yields CDR1 MNHNS and CDR2 SASEGT. The CDR3 is 15 residues long. The ends were cut back, 6 bases at V and 3 bases at J, with 18 bases in the middle. For the CDR3, the DNA is TGTGCCAGCAGACCGATCAGCCCAACGTACTACGAGCAGTACTTC. It yields the protein CASRPISPTYYEQYF.

The rearrangement joins TRBV5-1 to TRBJ1-4, with 7 positions matching TRBD1. Germline V CDR1 and CDR2: SGHRS, YFSETQ. V trimming: 1 base; J trimming: 5 bases; junction bases outside the gene matches: 5. This CDR3 is 15 amino acids long. CDR3 nucleotide sequence: TGCGCCAGCAGCTTGACAGGGGAGCGGAATGAAAAACTGTTTTTT. It specifies CASSLTGERNEKLFF.

This clonotype appeared a few times. V usage is TRBV9 and J usage is TRBJ2-3, with no clear D. The CDR3 is 12 amino acids. Looked up from germline, CDR1 is SGDLS and CDR2 is YYNGEE. V shed 3 bases and J shed 4 bases, with 6 bases lying between them. CDR3: CASSASADTQYF. CDR3 nucleotides: TGTGCCAGCAGCGCCTCGGCAGATACGCAGTATTTT.

The chain links TRBV5-6 to TRBJ1-1, with TRBD1 identical over 7 bases. The CDR3 has 18 residues. J gave up 1 base and V 1 base, and 13 bases lay outside the gene matches. Germline CDR1 is SGHDT and CDR2 is YYEEEE. The CDR3 loop reads CASSLLWARWTGNTEAFF. For the CDR3, the DNA is TGTGCCAGCAGCTTGCTATGGGCGAGATGGACAGGGAACACTGAAGCTTTCTTT. The full variable domain, in which reference TRBV5-6 and TRBJ1-1 provide the parts outside the CDR3, is DAGVTQSPTHLIKTRGQQVTLRCSPKSGHDTVSWYQQALGQGPQFIFQYYEEEERQRGNFPDRFSGHQFPNYSSELNVNALLLGDSALYLCASSLLWARWTGNTEAFFGQGTRLTVV.